This T cell receptor (beta chain) was recovered during a study of cytomegalovirus exposure and HLA in healthy donors. Study outcomes and limitations: Later analysis demonstrated an association between a missense DCLRE1C variant and TCR beta V- and J-gene trimming. Most observed TCR sequences were rare, whereas some public TCRs were detected in many donors. The study recorded 164 TCR beta chains that were cytomegalovirus-associated.

In the case of this clone: No antigen is known for it.

Primers for the PCR totalled 60 Vbeta and 13 Jbeta. Measured with immunoSEQ multiplex PCR; TCRdb has only the in-frame clones, and not every one. The sample consists of about 190,000 clones, about 80% of them appearing once. Germline V gives CDR1 MNHEY, CDR2 SVGAGI. The germline V and J ends were trimmed by 4 bases and 5 bases, with 8 bases remaining between them. The CDR3 length is 12 residues. Donors counted as nominally healthy when sampled, yet unrecorded immune exposures were likely. Sequencing input: PBMCs. The V gene is TRBV6-5, the J gene TRBJ1-2; D might be TRBD1 (5 bases). This sequence originates from a woman aged 18-35 years in good health and CMV-seropositive. The CDR3 loop is CASSSTVYGYTF. In DNA form, the CDR3 reads TGTGCCAGCAGTTCGACAGTATATGGCTACACCTTC.